The subject of this entry is one T cell receptor beta chain. This specimen comes from a study of blood T cell repertoires in COVID-19. In the study overall: From the United States, Italy and Spain came samples of acute and convalescent COVID-19. T cells, B-cell-depleted T cells, or PBMCs supplied cDNA or gDNA.

Profiled with immunoSEQ multiplex PCR; TCRdb holds only in-frame clones, not every one. The sample consists of about 160,000 clones, 84% of them appearing once. Sequencing used peripheral blood. The TCR comes from a man aged 35 to 55 who had recovered from COVID-19.

As DNA, the CDR3 is TGTGCCAGCTCACCAGGCTCTTCTGGGGCCAACGTCCTGACTTTC. Encoded protein: CASSPGSSGANVLTF. The rearrangement uses TRBV18 and TRBJ2-6; D unclear. The germline V gene encodes CDR1 KGHSH and CDR2 LQKENI. CDR3 size: 15 residues. V lost 2 bases, J lost 1 base, and 6 bases lay in between.